The text below deals with one T cell receptor (beta chain). No antigen is known for it. This sample stems from a study of T cells after posttransplantation cyclophosphamide. Control samples came 1 year after myeloablative marrow transplants with methotrexate plus calcineurin inhibitor. The V gene end was trimmed by 4 bases and the J gene end by 6 bases; junction bases not matched to a gene: 11. In germline, CDR1 is SGHRS, CDR2 YFSETQ. CDR3 length: 15 residues. Here immunoSEQ multiplex PCR was the method, and the copy in TCRdb shows in-frame clones only, minus some. This sample has roughly 21,000 clones, with about 86% found just once. Study-level results: Recipient CMV seropositivity and CMV reactivation strongly tracked TRB clonality. Tissue-infiltrating T cells from skin or gut overlapped little with blood T cells. Later post-transplant blood repertoires were often dominated by donor CD8+ memory clones.

The specimen was PBMCs, collected 362 days after allogeneic stem cell transplant with calcineurin inhibitor and methotrexate. The receptor comes from a female patient under 45 who received an allogeneic stem cell transplant from an unrelated donor, was CMV-positive, and had acute and chronic GVHD. The T cells may come from the graft donor. The chain links TRBV5-1 to TRBJ1-2; 8 bases are a match to TRBD1. This CDR3 reads CASSAWTGSLDGYTF. The CDR3 DNA follows: TGCGCCAGCAGCGCCTGGACAGGGTCTCTGGATGGCTACACCTTC.